This TCR beta chain was sequenced for a study of T cells in women clearing cervical HPV infection. Study in general: Donors had HPV16-related CIN3 or worse; 2 had invasive cancer. Case blood was drawn a median around 150 days after lesion detection.

Clones were read by immunoSEQ multiplex PCR, and TCRdb kept only the in-frame ones, dropping some. The sample totals 30,000 to 35,000 clones; its top ten clones hold less than 9%. For this clone: The CDR3 end lies 3 residues beyond the end of the read and is filled in from the germline J gene.

This CDR3 contains 13 residues. Germline V gene data show CDR1 as SNHLY and CDR2 as FYNNEI. V dropped 4 bases and J dropped 7 bases, with 13 bases sitting between them. Sequenced sample: blood buffy coat. V gene TRBV2 combines with J gene TRBJ1-2; D possibly corresponds to TRBD1 (5 bases). This receptor was obtained from a woman aged 18 to 75 with a cervical HPV16 infection that either progressed to CIN3+ or cleared (not recorded which). Here the CDR3 reads CASSGQSVGGYTF. The CDR3 DNA, read in part, is TGTGCCAGCAGTGGACAGAGCGTTGGTGGC. Full variable domain (outside the CDR3, taken from reference TRBV2 and TRBJ1-2): EPEVTQTPSHQVTQMGQEVILRCVPISNHLYFYWYRQILGQKVEFLVSFYNNEISEKSEIFDDQFSVERPDGSNFTLKIRSTKLEDSAMYFCASSGQSVGGYTFGSGTRLTVV.